These T cell receptor beta chains were read from a single sample in a study of control samples from healthy donors and cancer patients. The protocol was immunoSEQ multiplex PCR, while the TCRdb copy is restricted to in-frame clones and leaves out a portion. The profile shows fewer than 30,000 clones, roughly 89% of them singletons. Specimen: PBMCs. The receptors shown here come from a woman in her thirties or forties with lung cancer. Both conserved end residues are part of each CDR3. Fields, in order: V gene, D gene, clone size, J gene, CDR3 DNA, CDR3 protein. The D gene is left open where the match is weak. Size is stated for part of the rows, as once, few or many counts, or as a class when the clone is expanded.

>TRBV3-1/TRBV3-2|NA|NA|TRBJ2-1
TGTGCCAGCAGCCTTAGTCAATACAATGAGCAGTTCTTC
CASSLSQYNEQFF
>TRBV3-1/TRBV3-2|TRBD2|NA|TRBJ2-7
TGTGCCAGCAGCCTCTCCGGGGGGGAGCAGTACTTC
CASSLSGGEQYF
>TRBV6-5|TRBD1|NA|TRBJ1-5
TGTGCCAGCAGTTCCACAACAGGGGGCAATCAGCCCCAGCATTTT
CASSSTTGGNQPQHF
>TRBV5-1|NA|NA|TRBJ2-2
TGCGCCAGCAGCTTGCTATGGTCGAACACCGGGGAGCTGTTTTTT
CASSLLWSNTGELFF
>TRBV15|NA|NA|TRBJ2-7
TGTGCCACCAGCCTACGGTCCTTTCTATCCTACGAGCAGTACTTC
CATSLRSFLSYEQYF
>TRBV3-1/TRBV3-2|NA|NA|TRBJ1-2
TGTGCCAGCAGCCATTATTCCGGGGCAGGACCTATCTATGGCTACACCTTC
CASSHYSGAGPIYGYTF
>TRBV19|TRBD2|NA|TRBJ2-1
TGTGCCAGTAGGATAATTAGCGGGGAGCAGTTCTTC
CASRIISGEQFF
>TRBV11-1|NA|NA|TRBJ1-1
TGTGCCAGCAGCCTAGGGTTGGACACTGAAGCTTTCTTT
CASSLGLDTEAFF
>TRBV20-1|NA|NA|TRBJ2-1
TGCAGTGCTAGTCAGGGAGGCTCCTACAATGAGCAGTTCTTC
CSASQGGSYNEQFF
>TRBV5-1|TRBD1|NA|TRBJ2-7
TGCGCCAGCAGTTCCGGGACAGGGCTATACGAGCAGTACTTC
CASSSGTGLYEQYF
>TRBV19|NA|NA|TRBJ1-5
TGTGCCAGTAGTATCGTACAGGGAGTCCAGCCCCAGCATTTT
CASSIVQGVQPQHF
>TRBV7-3|NA|once|TRBJ1-6
TGTGCCAGCAGCTTATATGGTCGGCAGTTTGGATCACCCCTCCACTTT
CASSLYGRQFGSPLHF
>TRBV18|NA|NA|TRBJ1-2
TGTGCCAGCTCACCTCGGGGGGAAGGCTACACCTTC
CASSPRGEGYTF
>TRBV30|TRBD1|NA|TRBJ1-2
TGTGCCTGGAGTGCCCGGGACAGCGCCCTCGCCTTC
CAWSARDSALAF
>TRBV13|TRBD1|NA|TRBJ1-1
TGTGCCAGCAGCCAAGGCCGGGACAGGGGGCGGACTGAAGCTTTCTTT
CASSQGRDRGRTEAFF
>TRBV19|NA|NA|TRBJ2-1
TGTGCCAGTAGTATGGGCCAGCCCTACAATGAGCAGTTCTTC
CASSMGQPYNEQFF
>TRBV28|NA|NA|TRBJ2-1
TGTGCCAGCAGTAGGACCAGCTCCTACAATGAGCAGTTCTTC
CASSRTSSYNEQFF
>TRBV6-4|NA|NA|TRBJ1-3
TGTGCCAGCACCTCACCACCCTCTGGAAACACCATATATTTT
CASTSPPSGNTIYF
>TRBV7-3|NA|NA|TRBJ1-6
TGTGCCAGCAGCCAAGACGGTTATAATTCACCCCTCCACTTT
CASSQDGYNSPLHF
>TRBV6-5|TRBD1|NA|TRBJ1-5
TGTGCCAGCAGTTACTTCTCGGACAGGGCTGTCGGGCCCCAGCATTTT
CASSYFSDRAVGPQHF
>TRBV11-2|NA|NA|TRBJ1-1
TGTGCCAGCAGCTCCTTACAGGGTTGGTGGACTGAAGCTTTCTTT
CASSSLQGWWTEAFF
>TRBV9|TRBD2|NA|TRBJ2-1
TGTGCCAGCAGCGCGGGAGGGGGTTCCGCCTACAATGAGCAGTTCTTC
CASSAGGGSAYNEQFF
>TRBV6-1|TRBD1|medium-sized|TRBJ1-2
TGTGCCAGCAGTGAATGGCAGGGGGCGTATGGCTACACCTTC
CASSEWQGAYGYTF
>TRBV5-1|NA|NA|TRBJ2-5
TGCGCCAGCAGCTTGGGACAACTTCAAGAGACCCAGTACTTC
CASSLGQLQETQYF
>TRBV19|NA|NA|TRBJ2-5
TGTGCCAGTAGTATACGGGAGACCCAGTACTTC
CASSIRETQYF
>TRBV7-2|TRBD2|NA|TRBJ2-3
TGTGCCAGCAGCTTAGGAGCGGGGGGCTTGACAGATACGCAGTATTTT
CASSLGAGGLTDTQYF
>TRBV4-2|TRBD1|NA|TRBJ2-7
TGTGCCAGCAGCCAAGGGACAGGGATGACCTCCTACGAGCAGTACTTC
CASSQGTGMTSYEQYF
>TRBV9|TRBD2|NA|TRBJ2-1
TGTGCCAGCAGCCCAGGAGCTAGCGGGGGGGCCGTTGAGCAGTTCTTC
CASSPGASGGAVEQFF
>TRBV10-3|NA|NA|TRBJ2-1
TGTGCCATCAGTGAGTCAGCCCGAAGCTCCTACAATGAGCAGTTCTTC
CAISESARSSYNEQFF
>TRBV6-6|NA|NA|TRBJ1-5
TGTGCCAGCAGTTACGCTACAGGGTATAGCAATCAGCCCCAGCATTTT
CASSYATGYSNQPQHF
>TRBV7-2|NA|NA|TRBJ1-1
TGTGCCAGCAGCTTATCTGGAGAAGGGGTAAATACTGAAGCTTTCTTT
CASSLSGEGVNTEAFF
>TRBV18|NA|NA|TRBJ2-1
TGTGCCAGCTCTCCCCCAACGGCGGACCGAGGGCCCTACAATGAGCAGTTCTTC
CASSPPTADRGPYNEQFF
>TRBV28|NA|NA|TRBJ2-7
TGTGCCAGCAGTTACCCGTGGACGGAAGTCTACGAGCAGTACTTC
CASSYPWTEVYEQYF
>TRBV4-3|TRBD1|NA|TRBJ1-2
TGCGCCAGCAGCCAAGTTGCCTTGGGACAGCGTGCTAACTATGGCTACACCTTC
CASSQVALGQRANYGYTF
>TRBV4-2|NA|NA|TRBJ1-2
TGTGCCAGCAGCCAAGATGAAACTTCTTGGAAGGATGGCTACACCTTC
CASSQDETSWKDGYTF
>TRBV2|TRBD1|NA|TRBJ2-7
TGTGCCAGCAGTGAAGGGACAGGGGACGAGCAGTACTTC
CASSEGTGDEQYF
>TRBV30|NA|NA|TRBJ1-1
TGTGCCTGGAGTGAATTGGAGGACACTGAAGCTTTCTTT
CAWSELEDTEAFF
>TRBV2|NA|few|TRBJ1-1
TGTGCCAGCAGATTAAACACTGAAGCTTTCTTT
CASRLNTEAFF
>TRBV10-3|NA|NA|TRBJ2-4
TGTGCCATCGGTCGGGGCCCTGGGAACATTCAGTACTTC
CAIGRGPGNIQYF
>TRBV19|NA|NA|TRBJ1-4
TGTGCCAGTAGTATGCCGGGGGGCGGAGAAAAACTGTTTTTT
CASSMPGGGEKLFF
>TRBV6-5|NA|few|TRBJ1-6
TGTGCCAGCAGTTCGGTGACGAATTCACCCCTCCACTTT
CASSSVTNSPLHF
>TRBV7-2|NA|NA|TRBJ1-3
TGTGCCAGCAGCTCCGACAGGTTGGCTCTGGGTGGAAACACCATATATTTT
CASSSDRLALGGNTIYF
>TRBV6-5|NA|NA|TRBJ1-5
TGTGCCAGCGCGGTCAGGGCTCACAATCAGCCCCAGCATTTT
CASAVRAHNQPQHF
>TRBV3-1/TRBV3-2|NA|NA|TRBJ1-2
TGTGCCAGCAGCCAAGGCAGAGTGGTCTATGGCTACACCTTC
CASSQGRVVYGYTF
>TRBV10-3|TRBD2|once|TRBJ2-1
TGTGCCATCAGCCTGACTAGCGGGGGGGATTACAATGAGCAGTTCTTC
CAISLTSGGDYNEQFF